The following is a T cell receptor beta chain sequence with its context. The clone's antigen remains unknown. There are no base qualities to consult, and no much larger clone falls within one base. The data are from a study of blood T cells in healthy people across ages (dated by TCRdb to between 2014 and 2017). For context, the study as a whole: In model experiments, roughly one uniquely barcoded TCR beta cDNA molecule per two T cells was captured by template switching. The donors were split into four age groups: young (average around 15 years), middle-aged (roughly 42), aged (over 55) and long-lived (roughly 77). Age-related changes in TCR beta repertoire diversity were measured in the study by deep sequencing normalized with unique cDNA molecular identifiers. To avoid experimental bias, donors of different ages were distributed randomly across sequencing lanes. For two donors (one aged 18 to 30 and one aged 80 or older), the study analyzed two additional independent replicas of 1 million unique cDNA reads from the same blood draw. The study at large found these results: Bulk unsorted PBMC profiling prevented conclusive comparison of naive and antigen-experienced compartments. Total diversity estimates from one million sequenced T cells were considered lower bounds and underestimates. Compared with the aged group, the long-lived group had more naive CD4+ T cells, fewer expanded clones and increased TCR diversity, a pattern suggesting age selection. Because donor CMV infection status was unknown, age-related changes in expanded clonotypes were potentially confounded. Observed TCR beta diversity correlated strongly with the percentage of naive T cells measured by flow cytometry. Observed TCR beta diversity per million T cells fell roughly linearly with age, and a significant reduction was already apparent by age around 36.

The roughly 37 donors, aged roughly 6 to 90 years, were systemically healthy Caucasian individuals from Russia. Each donor gave around 9.9 milliliters of peripheral blood, collected into EDTA-treated Vacutainer tubes. Ficoll-Paque density-gradient centrifugation was used to isolate PBMCs, with at least 6.5 million per sample. Total RNA, at least 6 micrograms per sample, was extracted from PBMCs with Trizol reagent. For every donor, an aliquot of PBMCs went through flow cytometry to measure the percentages of naive CD45RAhigh/CD27high T cells. Libraries were prepared through 5' RACE. The data were produced on an Illumina HiSeq 2500. The second PCR ran for about 7 to 11 cycles and used a J-beta primer mix along with a sample-barcoded 5' primer. A template-switch 5' adaptor carrying 12 random nucleotides introduced a unique molecular identifier onto each TCR beta cDNA molecule. At least 2.5 million CDR3-containing paired-end reads were obtained from each sample. All of the RNA was converted into first-strand cDNA using the Mint cDNA synthesis kit, with a TRBC-specific oligonucleotide serving as the primer. All cDNA was treated with uracil-DNA glycosylase and then went through a first 18-cycle PCR with the universal primers M1SS and BC2_uni_R. Concerning the study's data processing: For normalization, 1 million high-quality reads were randomly selected from each sample, with every read carrying a distinct molecular identifier. Instead of being binned into consensus sequences, reads with shared molecular identifiers were discarded. CDR3 identification, clonotype clustering and error correction used MiTCR with a Q25 quality threshold and the strictest error-elimination algorithm. A nonparametric unseen species model with Euler transformation was used to estimate lower-bound total TCR beta diversity. TCRdb reran the public reads through fastp at Q25 and MiXCR, keeping productive beta chains. Rows with one shared CDR3 protein collapse into an entry with the most common genes and DNA. Clone size and V and J calls follow TCRdb, not the original study. The sample contains roughly 860,000 distinct CDR3 sequences, approximately 67% of them found a single time. The ten largest clonotypes hold 25% to 30% of the sample.

The receptor's source is a man younger than 45 in good health. Sequencing was done on a sample of blood.

In nucleotide form, the sequence is TGTGCCAGCACCGGAATAGCGGGGAGCGCCTACGAGCAGTACTTC. Its product reads: CASTGIAGSAYEQYF. Rearrangement joined TRBV6-6 to TRBJ2-7, with 8 central nucleotides matching TRBD2. The CDR3 starts with the cysteine, ends with the phenylalanine, and has 15 residues. Only the CDR3 DNA stays, 45 bases, in frame from base 1. Germline trimming: 7 bases from V, 2 bases from J; junction bases outside gene matches: 10. The CDR1 and CDR2 encoded by the germline V gene (reference sequence) are MNHNY and SVGAGI.